The rows below give T cell receptor beta chains drawn from one sample of a study of cytomegalovirus exposure and HLA in healthy donors. TCRdb's copy holds only in-frame clones and misses some; the assay was immunoSEQ multiplex PCR. Here the sample spans tens of thousands of clones, roughly 78% being singletons. The specimen was PBMCs. These receptors came from a man between 18 and 29 years old in good health and CMV-seronegative. CDR3s include the opening cysteine and the closing phenylalanine or tryptophan.

v_call	j_call	cdr3_aa
TRBV14	TRBJ2-1	CASSQDLSTNEQFF
TRBV5-4	TRBJ1-5	CASSLGGDTYRNQPQHF
TRBV7-2	TRBJ2-7	CATTLSFVQGNEQYF
TRBV30	TRBJ1-2	CAWITPANYGYTF
TRBV7-9	TRBJ2-7	CASSPMDEQYF
TRBV9	TRBJ2-7	CASSMGTSGRAASYEQYF
TRBV28	TRBJ1-2	CASSLLVRGYGYTF
TRBV28	TRBJ2-5	CASSSHRARAQETQYF
TRBV6-5	TRBJ1-2	CASSSVDRHYGYTF
TRBV5-6	TRBJ2-5	CASSFGVETQYF
TRBV9	TRBJ2-1	CASSAAGRTYNEQFF
TRBV9	TRBJ2-1	CASSLTEGIATEQFF
TRBV28	TRBJ1-1	CGSSLQIMTGANTEAFF
TRBV28	TRBJ1-1	CASNTPGQRPTEAFF
TRBV7-8	TRBJ1-1	CASSLVGVNTEAFF
TRBV13	TRBJ1-5	CASSLSGEPNQPQHF
TRBV30	TRBJ1-5	CAWRAAPRVGLGNQPQHF
TRBV4-1	TRBJ1-5	CASSQGEAAASNQPQNF
TRBV5-1	TRBJ2-3	CASSFKDRSSTDTQYF
TRBV27	TRBJ2-3	CASSSLRTSGTGTDTQYF
TRBV29-1	TRBJ1-1	CSVVTGNTEAFF
TRBV6-6	TRBJ1-3	CASNRGHSSGNTIYF
TRBV5-6	TRBJ1-1	CASSYLERAEAFF
TRBV7-6	TRBJ1-2	CASSPGAGQGYGYTF
TRBV2	TRBJ2-3	CASSAFSGTDTQYF
TRBV15	TRBJ1-4	CATSRDRGAGEKLFF
TRBV2	TRBJ1-1	CASRKRTGGMSGTEAFF
TRBV4-3	TRBJ1-2	CASSQGLAGGQGYTF